This T cell receptor beta chain is drawn from a study of T cell changes during pregnancy in multiple sclerosis. Produced via immunoSEQ multiplex PCR; TCRdb's table is partial and in-frame only. The data contain roughly 39,000 clones, 92% of them singletons. The germline V gene has CDR1 SGHTA and CDR2 FQGNSA. The CDR3 loop spans 17 amino acids. The trim removed 5 bases at V and 5 bases at J, leaving 13 bases unmatched. The TCR originated in a female donor with multiple sclerosis, enrolled in a pregnancy study. The J gene is TRBJ2-7, the V gene TRBV7-2; 12 bases are a match to TRBD1. Material: CD4+ T cells from peripheral blood mononuclear cells, obtained before pregnancy. The CDR3 bases are TGTGCCAGCAGCCCCAACCCACCGGGACAGGGGGCTAACGAGCAGTACTTC. Translating it yields CASSPNPPGQGANEQYF.